This is a list of T cell receptor beta chains from one sample in a study of blood T cells in healthy people across ages. Via MiXCR, TCRdb re-called the 5' RACE reads, giving one row per CDR3 protein. The table has fewer than 2 million distinct CDR3 sequences, about 39% seen once; the top ten hold 20% to 25%. The sequencing input was blood. The receptors were sampled from a human donor in good health. CDR3s include the opening cysteine and the closing phenylalanine or tryptophan. Fields, in order: V gene, D gene, CDR3 protein. A D gene is named only where the DNA matches it firmly.

TRBV20-1	.	CSASLPDRNTEAFF
TRBV29-1	.	CSVVYKTSSYEQYF
TRBV29-1	.	CSVVFQTQYF
TRBV5-1	.	CASSMDIYDYEQYF
TRBV12-3/TRBV12-4	.	CASSFQQRDEQYF
TRBV7-2	.	CASSLPKGLNNEQYF
TRBV20-1	TRBD1	CSARVDRLDLSNQPQHF
TRBV29-1	TRBD1	CSVQGGQSYGYTF
TRBV7-3	.	CASSLELGQGTQYF
TRBV6-2/TRBV6-3	.	CASSIRQVLSNQPQHF
TRBV12-3/TRBV12-4	.	CASSGPEWGGWVTEAFF
TRBV15	.	CATSRGRGPQAYEQYF
TRBV7-2	.	CASSLGIVGGETQYF
TRBV6-5	TRBD1	CASKQGYTYEQYF
TRBV29-1	.	CSTRYRNTQYF
TRBV9	.	CASSARGQNTGELFF
TRBV3-1	.	CASSQVGGEETQYF
TRBV29-1	TRBD2	CSVFPGLAGTDTQYF
TRBV4-3	.	CASSQANLGYEQYF
TRBV6-6	.	CASRFMGAGANVLTF
TRBV12-3/TRBV12-4	.	CASSPGTRGYGYTF
TRBV5-1	.	CASSYITGSDGYTF
TRBV7-2	.	CASSVRRDSGGYTF
TRBV5-6	TRBD2	CASSLGPSGGTDTQYF
TRBV15	.	CATSGLRSGKNIQYF
TRBV7-3	.	CASSLGQLDTRYF
TRBV10-3	.	CAIGTPGSSYEQYF
TRBV20-1	TRBD1	CSATDRVYQPQHF
TRBV5-5	TRBD2	CASSLVLAGDLSYNEQFF
TRBV12-3/TRBV12-4	TRBD1	CASSPFIGTGGGYTF
TRBV7-9	TRBD1	CASRHGQGAKFHGYTF
TRBV7-9	TRBD2	CASSWTSGGADGEQFF
TRBV15	.	CATSLTANYGYTF
TRBV5-1	.	CASSLEVSGTSDTQYF
TRBV9	TRBD1	CASSPTPGGSPIYTF
TRBV6-2/TRBV6-3	.	CASSYRQGLQYF
TRBV4-3	.	CASSTAQGLSYEQYF
TRBV3-1	TRBD2	CASNVLAGQTQETQYF
TRBV20-1	.	CSARRGGTYNEQFF
TRBV29-1	.	CSVIKQGSPSYNEQFF
TRBV7-6	.	CASSMNGGFTQYF
TRBV7-2	.	CASSSPYIGYGYTF
TRBV20-1	TRBD2	CSAEGTSGQETQYF
TRBV10-3	.	CAISEPAQGGDIQYF
TRBV4-2	.	CASSQGAISTEQYF
TRBV20-1	TRBD1	CNASEGQRYGYTF
TRBV6-5	TRBD1	CASTPAGGPNYGYTF
TRBV5-1	.	CASSEGKSSYEQYF
TRBV10-3	TRBD2	CAISEELAVREQYF
TRBV12-3/TRBV12-4	.	CASSLARRGPDPQYF
TRBV20-1	TRBD1	CSASGRGLYGYTF
TRBV9	.	CASSEGVGTYEQYF
TRBV29-1	TRBD1	CSVDVGGETEAFF
TRBV20-1	.	CSARFRAWQFF
TRBV29-1	TRBD2	CSVEGTSYEQYF
TRBV5-5	.	CASSSRSLEELSYEQYF
TRBV4-1	.	CAGSQEYAYEQYF